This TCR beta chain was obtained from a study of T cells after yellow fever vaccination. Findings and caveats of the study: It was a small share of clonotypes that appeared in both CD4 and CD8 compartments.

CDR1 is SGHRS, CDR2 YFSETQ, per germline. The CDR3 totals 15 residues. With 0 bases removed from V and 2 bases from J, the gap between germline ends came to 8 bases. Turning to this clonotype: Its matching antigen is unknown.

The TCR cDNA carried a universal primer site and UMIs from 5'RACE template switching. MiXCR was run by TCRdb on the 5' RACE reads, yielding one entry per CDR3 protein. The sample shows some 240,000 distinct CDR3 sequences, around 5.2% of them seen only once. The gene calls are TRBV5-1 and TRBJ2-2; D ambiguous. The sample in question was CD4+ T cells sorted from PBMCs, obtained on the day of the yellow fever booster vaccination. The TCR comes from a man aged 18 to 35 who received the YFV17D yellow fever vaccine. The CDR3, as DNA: TGCGCCAGCAGCTTGGTTCCCGGAAACACCGGGGAGCTGTTTTTT. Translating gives CASSLVPGNTGELFF. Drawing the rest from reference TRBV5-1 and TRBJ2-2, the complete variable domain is KAGVTQTPRYLIKTRGQQVTLSCSPISGHRSVSWYQQTPGQGLQFLFEYFSETQRNKGNFPGRFSGRQFSNSRSEMNVSTLELGDSALYLCASSLVPGNTGELFFGEGSRLTVL.